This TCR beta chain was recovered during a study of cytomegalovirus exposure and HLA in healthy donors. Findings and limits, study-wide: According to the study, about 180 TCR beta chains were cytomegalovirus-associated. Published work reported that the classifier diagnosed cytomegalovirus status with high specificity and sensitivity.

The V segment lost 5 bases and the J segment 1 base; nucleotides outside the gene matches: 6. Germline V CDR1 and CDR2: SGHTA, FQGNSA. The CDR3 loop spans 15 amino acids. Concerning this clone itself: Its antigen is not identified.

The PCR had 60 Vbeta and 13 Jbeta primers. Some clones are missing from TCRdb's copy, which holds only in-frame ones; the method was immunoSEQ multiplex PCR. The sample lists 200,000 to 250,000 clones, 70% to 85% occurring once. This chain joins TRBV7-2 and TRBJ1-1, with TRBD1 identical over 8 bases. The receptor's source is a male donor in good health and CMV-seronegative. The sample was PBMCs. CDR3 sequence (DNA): TGTGCCAGCAGCCCCCCCGGGACAGGGAACACTGAAGCTTTCTTT. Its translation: CASSPPGTGNTEAFF.